What follows are 13 T cell receptor beta chains derived from one specimen sequenced in a study of T cell repertoires in cytomegalovirus infection. TCRdb recomputed calls from the reads with MiXCR, one row per CDR3 protein. The repertoire includes 450,000 to 650,000 distinct CDR3 sequences, almost 40% of them detected once, and around 48% sits in the top ten. Their antigen targets remain unknown. The sequencing used cultured PBMCs, collected from culture after CMV antigen stimulation. These receptors were obtained from a human donor in good health (CMV status not recorded). Some clones in this sample may be carry-over from other donors' samples.

This clonotype was observed a handful of times. The chain couples TRBV7-2 to TRBJ2-1; a weak D match, TRBD2 (5 bases). V gave up 5 bases and J gave up 9 bases, with 20 bases separating them. The germline V gene has CDR1 SGHTA and CDR2 FQGNSA. The CDR3 sequence is 15 residues long. CDR3 residues: CASSPQAGENSEQFF. The DNA of the CDR3 is TGTGCCAGCAGCCCCCAGGCCGGGGAGAATAGTGAGCAGTTCTTC.

The V gene is TRBV12-3 or TRBV12-4, the J gene TRBJ2-5; 12 bases match TRBD2. The CDR3 has 17 amino acids. After removal of 3 bases from V and 5 bases from J, the junction contained 10 bases not matched to a gene. The CDR3 region is CASSFFRTSGTGETQYF. CDR3 DNA: TGTGCCAGCAGTTTTTTCCGGACTAGCGGGACGGGGGAGACCCAGTACTTC.

To note about this clonotype: The junction departs from germline at one end; a sequencing error may be responsible. The rearrangement uses TRBV7-8 and TRBJ1-1, with a weak D call TRBD1 (5 bases). The germline V gene encodes CDR1 SGHVS and CDR2 FQNEAQ. The CDR3 runs 19 residues. CDR3 coding DNA: TGTGCCAGCGGCTTCCACGAACCGGGACGCGAAAGGGGGAACACTGAAGCTTTCTTT. This translates into CASGFHEPGRERGNTEAFF.

This clonotype was observed once. The chain carries TRBV29-1 and TRBJ2-2; 7 nucleotides align to TRBD1. Unmatched junction bases numbered 4, after V lost 4 bases and J lost 8 bases. CDR3 length: 12 amino acids. Germline V lookup: CDR1 SQVTM, CDR2 ANQGSEA. CDR3 nucleotide sequence: TGCAGCGTTGGACAGGGACGGGGGGAGCTGTTTTTT. Translating it yields CSVGQGRGELFF.

This clonotype was recorded a few times. This chain links TRBV19 with TRBJ1-2, with TRBD1 as a possible D gene (5 bases). The germline V and J ends were trimmed by 3 bases and 7 bases, with 9 bases remaining between them. The CDR3 extends over 12 amino acids. The germline CDR1 and CDR2 sequences are LNHDA and SQIVND (reference sequence). The CDR3 is CASSIYDSGYTF. CDR3 in DNA: TGTGCCAGTAGTATTTATGACAGTGGCTACACCTTC.

This sequence joins TRBV7-8 and TRBJ2-3; perhaps D is TRBD1 or TRBD2 (5 bases each). The length of the CDR3 is 17 residues. Germline CDR1 and CDR2: SGHVS and FQNEAQ. The V end lost 0 bases, the J end lost 3 bases, and 16 bases lay between the germline ends. The CDR3 DNA reads TGTGCCAGCAGCTTAGCGCGCAGGGACCCGCCAACAGATACGCAGTATTTT. This codes for CASSLARRDPPTDTQYF.

CDR3 DNA sequence: TGTGCCAGCAGCTTAGCGAGGGGGAACTATGGCTACACCTTC. It specifies CASSLARGNYGYTF. The chain joins TRBV7-2 to TRBJ1-2; TRBD1 might be the D (6 bases). Looked up from germline, CDR1 is SGHTA and CDR2 is FQGNSA. V lost 0 bases, J lost 2 bases, and 7 bases lay in between. The CDR3 spans 14 residues.

The chain joins TRBV7-6 to TRBJ2-3, with TRBD1 matching 7 bases. V lost 1 base and J lost 12; bases outside the gene matches: 7. Germline assignment: CDR1 SGHVS and CDR2 FNYEAQ. This CDR3 spans 13 amino acids. The CDR3: CASSLVVDRPQYF. CDR3 nucleotide sequence: TGTGCCAGCAGCTTAGTAGTGGACAGGCCCCAGTATTTT.

This clonotype was seen only a few times. The gene calls are TRBV6-5 and TRBJ1-2, with D possibly TRBD1 on 5 matching bases. Looked up from germline, CDR1 is MNHEY and CDR2 is SVGAGI. This CDR3 has 13 residues. V gave up 2 bases and J gave up 4 bases, with 8 bases separating them. CDR3 in amino acids: CASSYGGLYGYTF. In DNA, the CDR3 is TGTGCCAGCAGTTACGGGGGACTCTATGGCTACACCTTC.

The J gene is TRBJ2-3, the V gene TRBV6-2 or TRBV6-3; tentatively, D is TRBD2 (5 bases). V gave up 8 bases and J gave up 4 bases, with 16 bases separating them. The CDR3 runs 14 residues. Germline V gives CDR1 MNHEY, CDR2 SVGEGT. DNA for the CDR3: TGTGCCAGCGGATCAAGTATGAGGGCAGATACGCAGTATTTT. This sequence encodes CASGSSMRADTQYF.

This chain connects TRBV7-2 to TRBJ2-2; no firm D call. V was pared by 3 bases and J by 0 bases, with 8 bases between. The CDR3 contains 15 residues. Germline lookup yields CDR1 SGHTA and CDR2 FQGNSA. CDR3 residues: CASSFGRTNTGELFF. CDR3 nucleotides: TGTGCCAGCAGCTTTGGTCGTACGAACACCGGGGAGCTGTTTTTT.

The V and J genes are TRBV4-1 and TRBJ2-3, with D perhaps matching TRBD1 or TRBD2 (5 bases each). The germline CDR1 and CDR2 sequences are MGHRA and YSYEKL. The CDR3 totals 15 residues. Between the trimmed V and J ends, which lost 4 bases and 2 bases, there was a span of 13 bases. CDR3 nucleotides: TGCGCCAGCAGCCCGCCGGGACCCTACACAGATACGCAGTATTTT. It codes for CASSPPGPYTDTQYF.

The chain joins TRBV19 to TRBJ2-1; TRBD1 agrees at 7 bases. J was trimmed by 8 bases and V by 1 base; bases with no gene match: 8. Germline V gene lookup returns CDR1 LNHDA and CDR2 SQIVND (reference sequence). This CDR3 is built from 15 residues. The CDR3 spells CASSIGNRGFDEQFF. DNA for the CDR3: TGTGCCAGTAGTATAGGGAACAGGGGTTTCGATGAGCAGTTCTTC.